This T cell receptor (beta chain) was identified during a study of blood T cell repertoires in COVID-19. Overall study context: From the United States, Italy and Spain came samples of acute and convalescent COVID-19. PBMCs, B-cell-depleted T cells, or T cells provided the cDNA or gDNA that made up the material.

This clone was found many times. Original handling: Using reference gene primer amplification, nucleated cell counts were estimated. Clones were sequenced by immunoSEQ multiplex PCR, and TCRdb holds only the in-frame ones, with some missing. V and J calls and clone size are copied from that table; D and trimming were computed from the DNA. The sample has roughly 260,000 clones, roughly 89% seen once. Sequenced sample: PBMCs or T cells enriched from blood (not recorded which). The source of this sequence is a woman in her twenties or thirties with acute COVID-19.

The CDR3 nucleotides read TGTGCCAGCAGCCCCAGGCGGGCCCGTCCTTCACCCCTCCACTTT. Protein sequence: CASSPRRARPSPLHF. This chain uses TRBV3-1 (or the pseudogene TRBV3-2) with TRBJ1-6; no definite D call. This CDR3 is 15 amino acids long. The germline V gene has CDR1 LGHDT and CDR2 YNNKEL (reference sequence). Trimming took off 4 bases at V and 9 bases at J, with 16 bases between the two ends.